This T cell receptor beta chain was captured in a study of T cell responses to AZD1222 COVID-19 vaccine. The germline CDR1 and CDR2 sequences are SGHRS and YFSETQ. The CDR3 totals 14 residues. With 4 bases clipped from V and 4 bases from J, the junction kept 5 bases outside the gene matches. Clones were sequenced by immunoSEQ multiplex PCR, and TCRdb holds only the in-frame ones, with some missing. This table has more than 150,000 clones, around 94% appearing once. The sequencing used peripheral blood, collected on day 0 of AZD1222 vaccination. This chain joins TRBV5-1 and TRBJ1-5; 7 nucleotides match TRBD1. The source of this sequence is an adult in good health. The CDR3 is CASSPQGENQPQHF. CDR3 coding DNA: TGCGCCAGCAGCCCTCAGGGGGAGAATCAGCCCCAGCATTTT.